The 5 T cell receptor beta chains in this list originate from one sample, sequenced in a study of CXCR3-negative and CXCR3-positive naive CD8 T cells. Points from the study as a whole: A higher hydrophobicity marked the TRB CDR3s of CXCR3-positive naive cells versus CXCR3-negative naive cells.

No antigens are known for them. TRB cDNA was prepared as libraries by UMI-labeled 5' RACE. TCRdb re-analyzed the 5' RACE reads; it lists each CDR3 protein once, without DNA. This sample contains about 98,000 distinct CDR3 sequences. Material: naive CXCR3+ CD8+ T cells from blood. This sample's subset: CD45RO-CCR7+CD27+CD95- naive CD8+ T cells expressing CXCR3 (TNR3+). Every receptor here comes from a human donor in good health. Some clones in this sample may be carry-over from other donors' samples.

The chain is built from TRBV9 and TRBJ2-2. The germline V gene encodes CDR1 SGDLS and CDR2 YYNGEE. This CDR3 region has 13 residues. The CDR3 is CASSPYQAGELFF.

This rearrangement joins TRBV12-3 or TRBV12-4 to TRBJ2-2; TCRdb's D call of TRBD1 is untestable without DNA. The CDR3 loop spans 15 amino acids. This CDR3 is CASRQNREFTGELFF.

J is TRBJ2-1 and V is TRBV27; TCRdb proposes TRBD1, but this gene call is untestable without DNA. The germline V gene has CDR1 MNHEY and CDR2 SMNVEV (reference sequence). This CDR3 is built from 14 residues. CDR3 sequence reads: CASAPGTGINEQFF.

This chain uses TRBV28 with TRBJ2-1; TCRdb selects TRBD2, and the lack of DNA leaves this call unchecked. Germline assignment: CDR1 MDHEN and CDR2 SYDVKM. CDR3 size: 15 residues. CDR3 residues: CASSWRAQAFNEQFF.

This rearrangement joins TRBV29-1 to TRBJ2-7. Per germline, CDR1 SQVTM and CDR2 ANQGSEA. This CDR3 is 12 amino acids long. CDR3 sequence reads: CSVFRPTHEQYF.